This T cell receptor beta chain was identified in a study of shared clonotypes between healthy human individuals. Across the whole study: Researchers assigned three CD4 naive, three CD4 memory, two CD8 naive and one CD8 memory plate to each donor. Broader study findings: Some clonotypes were shared by all four sorted-subset donors, while others were not shared. The non-shared ones had lower generation probabilities than the shared ones.

Naive CD8 cells lacked CD45RO and underwent positive selection for CCR7, leaving out terminally differentiated effector memory CD45RA+ cells. After removal of 3 bases from V and 5 bases from J, the junction contained 6 bases not matched to a gene. CDR1 and CDR2 (germline): SGDLS, YYNGEE. The CDR3 has 15 residues. Comment on this clone: The antigen remains undetermined.

At a deep level, the assay was run. The method was immunoSEQ multiplex PCR; TCRdb's version includes in-frame clones alone and lacks a portion of them. The sample includes approximately 720,000 clones, about 90% seen only once; the top ten take about 24%. The sequence was obtained from a man younger than 40 in good health. V and J are TRBV9 and TRBJ2-3; 10 bases are a match to TRBD2. What was sequenced was naive CD8+ T cells sorted from blood. The CDR3 bases are TGTGCCAGCAGCGATCTAGCGGGAGAGGTAGATACGCAGTATTTT. Amino acids: CASSDLAGEVDTQYF.